Each of the 27 T cell receptor beta chains below was sequenced from the same sample in a study of shared T cell receptors in the human thymus (dated by TCRdb to about 2021). Library method: the immunoSEQ multiplex PCR assay. TCRdb re-hosts the immuneACCESS table, in-frame sequences only. Its copies lack some clones; in the studies checked, an unresolved V gene accounts for under half of them, and the cause for the rest is not known. The sample has hundreds of thousands of clones on record, roughly 90% of them singletons. The ten largest clones take up roughly 0.0097% of the sample. The sample was also linked to a second study, of human thymus T cells.

The sequenced material came from thymocytes. All receptors come from a boy less than two years old with a congenital heart defect. Donor details come from another sample of the same person, matched by shared clones.

This chain uses TRBV4-1 with TRBJ2-7; 9 positions match TRBD1. The CDR3 is 15 residues long. The V and J ends lost 2 bases and 5 bases, in that order; junction bases with no gene match: 7. Germline V gene lookup returns CDR1 MGHRA and CDR2 YSYEKL. CDR3 DNA: TGCGCCAGCAGCCAAACGTCCGGGACAGGGAACGAGCAGTACTTC. Translating it yields CASSQTSGTGNEQYF.

The chain uses TRBV5-6 and TRBJ2-2; TRBD1 agrees at 8 bases. The CDR3 sequence is 11 residues long. From germline, CDR1 is SGHDT and CDR2 YYEEEE. Losses at the gene ends were 4 bases for V and 16 bases for J; bases not matched to a gene: 6. The CDR3 loop reads CASSTGQGWFF. CDR3 in DNA: TGTGCCAGCAGCACCGGACAGGGTTGGTTTTTT.

In its sample, this clone was seen once. This same CDR3 is encoded by further DNA sequences in the sample. The rearrangement links TRBV20-1 to TRBJ1-1, with a tentative D call TRBD1 (5 bases). V lost 6 bases to trimming and J lost 7 bases, with 12 bases between them. Germline CDR1 and CDR2: DFQATT and SNEGSKA (reference sequence). This CDR3 region has 11 residues. The DNA for the CDR3 is TGCAGTGCCCGAGGCACAGGTGAAGCTTTCTTT. Translating gives CSARGTGEAFF.

V usage is TRBV9 and J usage is TRBJ2-5; a possible D gene is TRBD1 (5 bases). CDR3 size: 17 residues. CDR1 is SGDLS and CDR2 is YYNGEE in the germline V gene. V gave up 1 base and J gave up 1 base, with 17 bases separating them. CDR3 coding DNA: TGTGCCAGCAGCGTATACCCGAATCACAGGTCCCAAGAGACCCAGTACTTC. This translates into CASSVYPNHRSQETQYF.

This chain connects TRBV7-2 to TRBJ2-7, with a tentative D call TRBD1 (6 bases). Germline V gene sequence: CDR1 SGHTA, CDR2 FQGNSA. The CDR3 loop spans 15 amino acids. The V gene lost 5 bases and the J gene lost 1 base, with 15 bases spanning the gap. CDR3 protein: CASSPVRDTSYEQYF. CDR3 nucleotides: TGTGCCAGCAGCCCCGTACGGGACACTTCCTACGAGCAGTACTTC.

This chain links TRBV27 with TRBJ2-1, with 10 bases matching TRBD2. There are 15 residues in the CDR3. The ends lost 8 bases at V and 1 base at J; junction bases unmatched: 5. CDR1 and CDR2 from the germline V gene are MNHEY and SMNVEV (reference sequence). CDR3 amino acids: CASRTSGTSYNEQFF. CDR3 nucleotides: TGTGCCAGCCGTACTAGCGGGACTTCCTACAATGAGCAGTTCTTC.

CDR3 sequence (DNA): TGCGCCAGCAGCCATACCTCCGGCCCGGGCACTGAAGCTTTCTTT. Translation: CASSHTSGPGTEAFF. The chain uses TRBV4-1 and TRBJ1-1; D remains unclear. The CDR3 extends over 15 amino acids. Trimming took 3 bases from V and 4 from J, leaving 15 bases between them. Germline CDR1 MGHRA, CDR2 YSYEKL.

This sequence joins TRBV5-8 and TRBJ1-1; tentative D call: TRBD1 (5 bases). The CDR3 has 15 residues. Germline CDR1 reads SGHTS; CDR2 reads YDEGEE. Trimming took 4 bases from V and 0 from J, leaving 13 bases between them. The CDR3 here is CASSPLQGMNTEAFF. In DNA, the CDR3 is TGTGCCAGCAGCCCCCTCCAGGGCATGAACACTGAAGCTTTCTTT.

The rearrangement joins TRBV6-5 to TRBJ2-7; TRBD1 aligns across 9 bases. CDR3 length: 14 amino acids. Trimming at V came to 6 bases and at J to 4 bases, leaving 7 bases not matched to a gene. The germline V gene has CDR1 MNHEY and CDR2 SVGAGI. This CDR3 is CASSPDRGVYEQYF. Here the CDR3 DNA reads TGTGCCAGCAGCCCGGACAGGGGAGTATACGAGCAGTACTTC.

This chain connects TRBV7-2 to TRBJ1-5, with D tentatively TRBD1 (6 bases). Trimming shortened V by 0 bases and J by 5 bases, and 11 bases separated the two germline ends. The germline V gene encodes CDR1 SGHTA and CDR2 FQGNSA. The CDR3 totals 15 residues. This CDR3 is CASSLARTDYQPQHF. CDR3 nucleotides: TGTGCCAGCAGCTTAGCGCGGACAGATTATCAGCCCCAGCATTTT.

The chain employs TRBV7-9 and TRBJ1-3; the match to TRBD1 covers 7 bases. CDR3 length: 16 amino acids. Per the germline V gene, CDR1 is SEHNR and CDR2 is FQNEAQ (reference sequence). Trimming took 5 bases from V and 5 from J; bases not matched to a gene: 12. CDR3 residues: CASSEPPRTGRNTIYF. The DNA for the CDR3 is TGTGCCAGCAGCGAACCACCGCGGACAGGCCGAAACACCATATATTTT. Full variable domain (rest looked up from reference TRBV7-9 and TRBJ1-3): DTGVSQNPRHKITKRGQNVTFRCDPISEHNRLYWYRQTLGQGPEFLTYFQNEAQLEKSRLLSDRFSAERPKGSFSTLEIQRTEQGDSAMYLCASSEPPRTGRNTIYFGEGSWLTVV.

The chain combines TRBV7-9 with TRBJ2-3; 9 bases are shared with TRBD2. The germline V gene encodes CDR1 SEHNR and CDR2 FQNEAQ (reference sequence). J lost 3 bases, V lost 1 base, and 8 bases had no gene match. This CDR3 comprises 17 residues. CDR3 DNA sequence: TGTGCCAGCAGCTTAGTAGTAGGGGCGGGAGGGACAGATACGCAGTATTTT. Its protein product is CASSLVVGAGGTDTQYF.

This clone occurred once. The V and J genes are TRBV4-2 and TRBJ1-5, with D maybe TRBD1 (5 bases). CDR3 length equals 21 residues. V was cut by 4 bases and J by 3 bases, with 31 bases left in between. Germline lookup yields CDR1 LGHNA and CDR2 YNFKEQ. The CDR3 DNA follows: TGTGCCAGCAGCCCGGGAGCTAAGATGGGTAGTAAAGACAGCCTCAATCAGCCCCAGCATTTT. It yields the protein CASSPGAKMGSKDSLNQPQHF.

This chain uses TRBV13 with TRBJ2-5; the match to TRBD2 covers 10 bases. Germline V CDR1 and CDR2: PRHDT, FYEKMQ (reference sequence). The CDR3 runs 24 residues. The trim removed 5 bases at V and 4 bases at J, leaving 34 bases unmatched. The CDR3 sequence: CASSPRGDLVGRFQSGRAGETQYF. The CDR3, as DNA: TGTGCCAGCAGCCCTCGTGGGGATTTGGTTGGGCGGTTCCAAAGCGGGAGGGCCGGAGAGACCCAGTACTTC.

The CDR3 DNA sequence: TGTGCCAGCAGCCAAGGAGGCCAGGGGAAAGGCACTGAAGCTTTCTTT. This codes for CASSQGGQGKGTEAFF. J is TRBJ1-1 and V is TRBV14; weak D call: TRBD1 (6 bases). The germline gives CDR1 SGHDN, CDR2 FVKESK. V lost 1 base and J lost 4, with 16 bases in between. CDR3 size: 16 residues.

V gene TRBV21-1 combines with J gene TRBJ2-5; whether TRBD2, the table's D call, matches the DNA was not checked. TRBV21-1 counts as a pseudogene. The CDR3 contains 11 residues. The CDR3 DNA is TGTGCCAGCTGTCGGGGGAAGACCCAGTACTTC. Translating it yields CASCRGKTQYF.

V gene TRBV4-2 combines with J gene TRBJ2-1; 8 positions match TRBD2. V was pared by 1 base and J by 2 bases, with 7 bases of the junction left unmatched. The CDR3 runs 17 residues. Germline V gene data show CDR1 as LGHNA and CDR2 as YNFKEQ. The CDR3 DNA follows: TGTGCCAGCAGCCAAGCGACCGGGACTAGGGCCTACAATGAGCAGTTCTTC. This codes for CASSQATGTRAYNEQFF.

The chain recombines TRBV6-5 with TRBJ1-2, with 9 bases matching TRBD1. V dropped 2 bases and J dropped 7; count of bases not matched to a gene: 8. This CDR3 is built from 15 residues. The germline V gene encodes CDR1 MNHEY and CDR2 SVGAGI. CDR3 amino acids: CASSYTDRGYGGYTF. CDR3 nucleotides: TGTGCCAGCAGTTACACAGACAGGGGGTACGGTGGCTACACCTTC.

The chain is built from TRBV14 and TRBJ2-7; tentatively, D is TRBD2 (6 bases). The CDR3 runs to 15 residues. The germline gives CDR1 SGHDN, CDR2 FVKESK. Trimming took off 1 base at V and 6 bases at J, with 16 bases between the two ends. DNA of the CDR3: TGTGCCAGCAGCCAAGGGGGGGACCTGGGTTGCGAGCAGTACTTC. Translating gives CASSQGGDLGCEQYF.

The genes are TRBV2 and TRBJ2-1; 11 bases map to TRBD1. The germline V gene encodes CDR1 SNHLY and CDR2 FYNNEI. The CDR3 length is 16 residues. The ends lost 6 bases at V and 5 bases at J; junction bases unmatched: 9. CDR3 DNA: TGTGCCAGCAGGGACACCGGGACAGGGGGGGACAATGAGCAGTTCTTC. Its translation is CASRDTGTGGDNEQFF.

The chain is built from TRBV19 and TRBJ1-2; TRBD1 matches at 9 bases. This CDR3 is built from 15 residues. In germline, CDR1 is LNHDA, CDR2 SQIVND (reference sequence). With V trimmed by 5 bases and J by 4 bases, 8 bases remained unmatched. CDR3 amino acids: CASSGGTGPCYGYTF. CDR3 nucleotide sequence: TGTGCCAGTAGTGGTGGGACAGGGCCCTGCTATGGCTACACCTTC.

The rearrangement links TRBV5-6 to TRBJ2-6; D is possibly TRBD1 (6 bases). Trimming stripped 4 bases from V and 0 bases from J, with 14 bases between. This CDR3 is 17 amino acids long. Germline V gene sequence: CDR1 SGHDT, CDR2 YYEEEE. This chain's CDR3 is CASSLYSGASGANVLTF. DNA for the CDR3: TGTGCCAGCAGCCTGTATTCAGGGGCCTCTGGGGCCAACGTCCTGACTTTC.

The chain uses TRBV28 and TRBJ1-1; tentatively, D is TRBD1 (5 bases). Trimming left V 6 bases short and J 1 base short, with 15 bases between. This CDR3 is built from 15 residues. CDR1 and CDR2 (germline): MDHEN, SYDVKM. CDR3 sequence reads: CASRVDRTQNTEAFF. CDR3 coding DNA: TGTGCCAGCAGGGTTGACAGAACCCAGAACACTGAAGCTTTCTTT.

The J gene is TRBJ2-3, the V gene TRBV25-1, with 8 nucleotides matching TRBD2. The germline gives CDR1 MGHDK, CDR2 SYGVNS. V gave up 7 bases and J gave up 1 base; unmatched junction bases: 10. The CDR3 contains 16 residues. CDR3 sequence reads: CASTLKGSGGTDTQYF. Written as DNA, the CDR3 is TGTGCCAGCACCCTTAAGGGTAGCGGGGGCACAGATACGCAGTATTTT.

This chain uses TRBV5-6 with TRBJ1-1, with D perhaps TRBD1 (5 bases). Trimming left V 4 bases short and J 11 bases short, with 15 bases between. This CDR3 comprises 12 residues. Looked up from germline, CDR1 is SGHDT and CDR2 is YYEEEE. The CDR3, as DNA: TGTGCCAGCAGCCCTGGGGCCAAAAGGGCTTTCTTT. This translates into CASSPGAKRAFF.

The J gene is TRBJ1-5, the V gene TRBV4-2; D is undetermined. The CDR3 sequence is 17 residues long. Germline V gene sequence: CDR1 LGHNA, CDR2 YNFKEQ. With 3 bases removed from V and 0 bases from J, the gap between germline ends came to 15 bases. The CDR3 DNA is TGTGCCAGCAGCCAGGGGAGAGGGATTTATAGCAATCAGCCCCAGCATTTT. This encodes CASSQGRGIYSNQPQHF.

This clone has only a few counts. CDR3 sequence: CASSLGRGGTNEKLFF. As DNA, the CDR3 is TGTGCCAGCAGCTTGGGTAGGGGAGGAACTAATGAAAAACTGTTTTTT. This chain links TRBV5-4 with TRBJ1-4; D is possibly TRBD1 (5 bases). V gave up 0 bases and J gave up 1 base, with 10 bases separating them. Germline-derived CDR1 and CDR2 are SGHNT and YYREEE (reference sequence). The CDR3 loop spans 16 amino acids.